This T cell receptor (beta chain) was profiled in a study of cytomegalovirus exposure and HLA in healthy donors. Of note for this clone: Its antigen is undetermined.

V was trimmed by 6 bases and J by 3 bases, leaving 12 bases between them. The length of the CDR3 is 14 residues. Germline V lookup: CDR1 LNHDA, CDR2 SQIVND (reference sequence). Regarding the study as a whole: Most likely, a cluster of highly shared sequence variants arose as a sequencing artifact.

It was with 60 Vbeta and 13 Jbeta primers that the PCR ran. Here immunoSEQ multiplex PCR was the method, and the copy in TCRdb shows in-frame clones only, minus some. Among about 120,000 clones listed, around 66% were seen once. The sequence was obtained from a young man in good health and CMV-seronegative. V and J are TRBV19 and TRBJ1-5; D is uncertain. The sequencing sample was made of PBMCs. The CDR3 DNA reads as TGTGCCAGTAGCTACGAGGCGGACAATCAGCCCCAGCATTTT. Amino acids: CASSYEADNQPQHF.